These T cell receptor beta chains were read from a single sample in a study of cytomegalovirus exposure and HLA in healthy donors. Only in-frame clones appear in the TCRdb table, and some are missing; sequencing was by immunoSEQ multiplex PCR. The sample has approximately 95,000 clones, about four fifths seen once; the top ten hold 4.1%. The sample taken for sequencing was PBMCs. The receptors shown here come from a middle-aged woman in good health and CMV-seropositive. The CDR3 runs from the conserved cysteine through the conserved F or W. The order of the fields is clone size, J gene, V gene, D gene, CDR3 protein, CDR3 DNA. A D gene is named only where the DNA matches it firmly. Clone size is stated in some rows and not others, as once, few, many or a class when expanded.

>once|TRBJ1-4|TRBV5-4|TRBD1
CASSIRDRGFNEKLFF
TGTGCCAGCAGCATCCGGGACAGAGGGTTTAATGAAAAACTGTTTTTT
>.|TRBJ2-3|TRBV13|.
CASSIVDAGATDTQYF
TGTGCCAGCAGCATTGTTGACGCGGGGGCCACAGATACGCAGTATTTT
>once|TRBJ2-2|TRBV4-1|TRBD2
CATSEAGGFTGELFF
TGCGCCACCTCAGAAGCGGGAGGGTTCACCGGGGAGCTGTTTTTT
>.|TRBJ1-2|TRBV5-8|TRBD1
CASSFPDRQDYGYTF
TGTGCCAGCAGCTTCCCGGACAGGCAAGACTATGGCTACACCTTC
>.|TRBJ2-7|TRBV13|TRBD2
CASSLLTKQGPGTSGSSSYEQYF
TGTGCCAGCAGCTTGCTCACAAAACAGGGTCCCGGGACTAGCGGGTCAAGCTCCTACGAGCAGTACTTC
>.|TRBJ2-1|TRBV28|.
CASSPRLPLAGQVGYNEQFF
TGTGCCAGCAGTCCAAGACTCCCGTTGGCGGGGCAGGTAGGGTACAATGAGCAGTTCTTC
>few|TRBJ2-2|TRBV15|.
CATSRDPRTGELFF
TGTGCCACCAGCAGAGATCCTAGAACCGGGGAGCTGTTTTTT
>.|TRBJ2-1|TRBV9|TRBD2
CASSASGSTSYNEQFF
TGTGCCAGCAGCGCGAGCGGGAGTACTTCCTACAATGAGCAGTTCTTC
>few|TRBJ2-3|TRBV9|.
CASSAMDSSMWDTQYF
TGTGCCAGCAGCGCAATGGACAGTTCAATGTGGGATACGCAGTATTTT
>.|TRBJ1-2|TRBV5-4|TRBD1
CASSWGQGDFNYGYTF
TGTGCCAGCAGCTGGGGGCAGGGGGACTTCAACTATGGCTACACCTTC
>few|TRBJ2-5|TRBV4-2|.
CASSQDEGSETQYF
TGTGCCAGCAGCCAAGACGAGGGTTCGGAGACCCAGTACTTC
>.|TRBJ1-1|TRBV5-4|.
CASSLYRESTEAFF
TGTGCCAGCAGCTTGTACAGGGAGAGTACTGAAGCTTTCTTT
>.|TRBJ2-1|TRBV6-1|TRBD2
CASSEGRLAGVYEQFF
TGTGCCAGCAGTGAAGGGAGGCTAGCGGGAGTCTATGAGCAGTTCTTC
>.|TRBJ2-3|TRBV5-1|TRBD2
CASSLGASGRQDTQYF
TGCGCCAGCAGCTTGGGGGCTAGCGGACGGCAGGATACGCAGTATTTT
>.|TRBJ2-5|TRBV14|TRBD2
CASSPLAGGWETQYF
TGTGCCAGCAGCCCTCTAGCGGGAGGATGGGAGACCCAGTACTTC
>.|TRBJ2-3|TRBV5-4|.
CASSLAPTSTDTQYF
TGTGCCAGCAGCTTAGCGCCTACTAGCACAGATACGCAGTATTTT
>.|TRBJ2-1|TRBV5-1|TRBD2
CASSYSGTSGLYNEQFF
TGCGCCAGCAGCTATTCCGGGACTAGCGGCCTCTACAATGAGCAGTTCTTC
>.|TRBJ1-2|TRBV28|.
CASSLPVYGYTF
TGTGCCAGCAGTTTACCAGTCTATGGCTACACCTTC
>.|TRBJ2-1|TRBV6-5|TRBD1
CASSRTGRLEQFF
TGTGCCAGCAGCCGGACAGGGCGGCTCGAGCAGTTCTTC
>.|TRBJ1-2|TRBV7-6|.
CASSLDSSYGYTF
TGTGCCAGCAGCTTAGACAGCAGCTATGGCTACACCTTC
>.|TRBJ1-3|TRBV2|.
CASSEYGTGFLPGNTIYF
TGTGCCAGCAGTGAATACGGTACAGGGTTTTTACCTGGAAACACCATATATTTT
>.|TRBJ2-1|TRBV29-1|TRBD1
CSVDGDRLYNEQFF
TGCAGCGTTGATGGGGACAGGTTGTACAATGAGCAGTTCTTC
>.|TRBJ2-1|TRBV7-2|TRBD2
CASSKTSGYNEQFF
TGTGCCAGCAGCAAGACTAGCGGGTACAATGAGCAGTTCTTC
>.|TRBJ1-3|TRBV10-3|.
CAISELGTFSGNTIYF
TGTGCCATCAGTGAGTTAGGGACATTCTCTGGAAACACCATATATTTT
>.|TRBJ2-2|TRBV6-4|.
CASSDSRRVPGELFF
TGTGCCAGCAGTGACTCGCGGCGGGTCCCCGGGGAGCTGTTTTTT
>.|TRBJ1-5|TRBV2|TRBD1
CASSEGTGFNQPQHF
TGTGCCAGCAGTGAGGGGACAGGGTTCAATCAGCCCCAGCATTTT
>.|TRBJ2-1|TRBV19|TRBD2
CASSKAGGYNEQFF
TGTGCCAGTAGTAAAGCGGGGGGGTACAATGAGCAGTTCTTC
>many|TRBJ1-1|TRBV5-6|.
CASSPPGWKRVSAFF
TGTGCCAGCAGCCCCCCCGGATGGAAGAGGGTGTCAGCTTTCTTT
>.|TRBJ2-2|TRBV10-1|.
CASSDRRGGELFF
TGCGCCAGCAGTGATCGGCGGGGCGGGGAGCTGTTTTTT
>.|TRBJ2-1|TRBV6-6|.
CASSSRDEQFF
TGTGCCAGCAGTTCTCGCGATGAGCAGTTCTTC
>.|TRBJ1-4|TRBV2|TRBD1
CASSSGQGVNEKLFF
TGTGCCAGCAGCTCCGGACAGGGGGTAAATGAAAAACTGTTTTTT
>.|TRBJ2-1|TRBV19|TRBD2
CASSIDPGLAGLVSYNEQFF
TGTGCCAGTAGTATAGATCCCGGACTAGCGGGATTAGTCTCCTACAATGAGCAGTTCTTC
>.|TRBJ2-7|TRBV27|.
CASGKGRYEQYF
TGTGCCAGCGGAAAGGGGAGGTACGAGCAGTACTTC
>.|TRBJ2-1|TRBV19|.
CASTLGGGYSYNEQFF
TGTGCCAGCACTCTGGGGGGAGGCTACTCCTACAATGAGCAGTTCTTC
>.|TRBJ2-3|TRBV5-1|TRBD2
CASSRLAVTDTQYF
TGCGCCAGCAGCCGACTAGCGGTCACAGATACGCAGTATTTT
>few|TRBJ1-2|TRBV2|.
CASRRASNYGYTF
TGTGCCAGCAGGAGGGCATCCAACTATGGCTACACCTTC
>.|TRBJ1-1|TRBV10-2|TRBD1
CASSVDRTKAFF
TGCGCCAGCAGTGTGGACAGGACAAAAGCTTTCTTT
>.|TRBJ2-7|TRBV6-5|.
CASSPRSEAPYEQYF
TGTGCCAGCAGTCCTCGTTCTGAGGCCCCTTACGAGCAGTACTTC